Below, one T cell receptor (beta chain) is given with its context. Its antigen is as yet unknown. This specimen belongs to a study of T cell responses to AZD1222 COVID-19 vaccine. V lost 6 bases, J lost 8 bases, and 4 bases stayed unmatched. CDR3 length: 13 residues. Germline V CDR1 and CDR2: MRHNA, SNTAGT. The study's findings and limits: Repertoire sampling occurred only after the peak T cell response. Among spike-specific TCRs, nearly half reportedly target unmutated variant regions. Clonal diversity was possibly underestimated, and the donors were mostly white British, with more females. Spike-specific TCR breadth and depth grew following two AZD1222 doses.

The assay was immunoSEQ multiplex PCR, and TCRdb's table has in-frame clones only and misses some. Of about 110,000 clones in the sample, around 90% were seen once. This chain uses TRBV6-4 with TRBJ1-6; 7 positions match TRBD1. The TCR sequence derives from an adult who received the AZD1222 COVID-19 vaccine. The specimen comprised peripheral blood, sampled 28 days after the second AZD1222 dose. CDR3 nucleotides: TGTGCCAGCAGCCGGGACAGCTATTCACCCCTCCACTTT. This gives the protein CASSRDSYSPLHF.